Listed below are T cell receptor beta chains from one sample, sequenced in a study of blood T cell repertoires in COVID-19. Libraries were prepared by immunoSEQ multiplex PCR; TCRdb keeps only in-frame clonotypes and omits some of them. The table records some 280,000 clones, 86% of them present only once. Sequencing was done on a sample of peripheral blood. Every receptor here comes from a woman in her thirties with active or convalescent COVID-19. Both conserved end residues are part of each CDR3. A D gene is named only where the DNA matches it firmly. Size is stated for part of the rows, as once, few or many counts, or as a class when the clone is expanded.

TRBJ1-1 | TRBV29-1 | NA | NA | CSVEGQRNTEAFF | TGCAGCGTTGAAGGCCAGCGGAACACCGAAGCTTTCTTT
TRBJ2-3 | TRBV13 | TRBD2 | NA | CASSPWGGSPTDSHTTHTQYF | TGTGCCAGCAGTCCCTGGGGGGGGTCGCCTACAGACTCCCACACCACACATACGCAGTATTTT
TRBJ1-2 | TRBV6-5 | NA | NA | CASTSRGNGYTF | TGTGCCAGCACCAGTCGGGGGAATGGCTACACCTTC
TRBJ2-5 | TRBV7-2 | TRBD1 | NA | CASSWAGTGKTQYF | TGTGCCAGCAGCTGGGCCGGGACAGGGAAGACCCAGTACTTC
TRBJ2-1 | TRBV24-1 | TRBD2 | NA | CATSDPISGGSVDEQFF | TGTGCCACCAGTGACCCAATAAGCGGGGGGAGTGTCGATGAGCAGTTCTTC
TRBJ2-1 | TRBV19 | NA | NA | CASRGGNSLSGQFF | TGTGCCAGTAGAGGAGGAAACAGCCTAAGCGGGCAGTTCTTC
TRBJ2-1 | TRBV7-9 | NA | NA | CASSLLSSYNEQFF | TGTGCCAGCAGCTTACTTAGCTCCTACAATGAGCAGTTCTTC
TRBJ2-7 | TRBV7-2 | TRBD1 | NA | CASSLRTGGYEQYF | TGTGCCAGCAGCCTCCGAACAGGGGGCTACGAGCAGTACTTC
TRBJ2-1 | TRBV3-1/TRBV3-2 | TRBD2 | NA | CASTPLAGTYNEQFF | TGTGCCAGCACACCCCTAGCGGGGACCTACAATGAGCAGTTCTTC
TRBJ2-3 | TRBV7-2 | NA | NA | CASSLKHTDTQYF | TGTGCCAGCAGCTTAAAGCACACAGATACGCAGTATTTT
TRBJ1-1 | TRBV11-1 | NA | once | CASSPSRGNTEAFF | TGTGCCAGCAGCCCAAGCAGGGGGAACACTGAAGCTTTCTTT
TRBJ1-2 | TRBV30 | NA | NA | CAWSAGRGNDGYTF | TGTGCCTGGAGTGCCGGGAGGGGGAATGATGGCTACACCTTC
TRBJ2-7 | TRBV28 | TRBD2 | NA | CASRPSGGVSYEQYF | TGTGCCAGCAGACCGAGCGGGGGGGTTTCCTACGAGCAGTACTTC
TRBJ2-2 | TRBV9 | TRBD2 | NA | CASSLGTSGDGTGELFF | TGTGCCAGCAGCTTGGGGACTAGCGGGGATGGTACCGGGGAGCTGTTTTTT
TRBJ1-5 | TRBV21-1 | NA | NA | CASSNEGQGASNQPQHF | TGTGCCAGCAGCAATGAGGGGCAGGGGGCGAGCAATCAGCCCCAGCATTTT
TRBJ2-2 | TRBV30 | TRBD2 | once | CAWSVSGGSNTGELFF | TGTGCCTGGAGTGTGTCCGGGGGGTCGAACACCGGGGAGCTGTTTTTT
TRBJ2-2 | TRBV4-2 | TRBD2 | NA | CASSQEGGGGGTGELFF | TGTGCCAGCAGCCAAGAAGGTGGCGGGGGGGGCACCGGGGAGCTGTTTTTT
TRBJ2-7 | TRBV5-1 | NA | NA | CASSSGWTEPYEQYF | TGCGCCAGCAGCTCAGGATGGACAGAGCCCTACGAGCAGTACTTC
TRBJ1-2 | TRBV30 | TRBD1 | NA | CAWEGTASRSYTF | TGTGCCTGGGAAGGGACAGCTTCTAGGAGCTACACCTTC
TRBJ1-1 | TRBV28 | TRBD1 | NA | CASGTGTNTEAFF | TGTGCCAGCGGGACAGGGACGAACACTGAAGCTTTCTTT
TRBJ1-2 | TRBV5-6 | TRBD1 | NA | CASSLWTGVYGYTF | TGTGCCAGCAGCTTGTGGACAGGGGTCTATGGCTACACCTTC
TRBJ1-3 | TRBV10-3 | TRBD1 | NA | CAISKGQGASGNTIYF | TGTGCCATCAGTAAGGGACAGGGGGCATCTGGAAACACCATATATTTT
TRBJ2-7 | TRBV12-3/TRBV12-4 | NA | NA | CASSLYNAYEQYF | TGTGCCAGCAGTTTGTACAACGCCTACGAGCAGTACTTC
TRBJ2-1 | TRBV29-1 | TRBD1 | NA | CSIPPKGQTYNEQFF | TGCAGCATCCCCCCTAAGGGACAGACATACAATGAGCAGTTCTTC
TRBJ2-1 | TRBV7-9 | TRBD1 | NA | CASSSRTGGNEQFF | TGTGCCAGCAGCTCCCGGACAGGGGGCAATGAGCAGTTCTTC
TRBJ2-7 | TRBV24-1 | TRBD2 | NA | CATSDSTSGGAHEQYF | TGTGCCACCAGTGATTCGACTAGCGGGGGGGCCCACGAGCAGTACTTC
TRBJ1-4 | TRBV30 | NA | NA | CAWSTRQWGNEKLFF | TGTGCCTGGAGTACGAGACAGTGGGGAAATGAAAAACTGTTTTTT
TRBJ1-1 | TRBV27 | TRBD1 | NA | CASSSGGNEAFF | TGTGCCAGCAGTTCAGGGGGCAATGAAGCTTTCTTT
TRBJ1-2 | TRBV6-2/TRBV6-3 | TRBD1 | NA | CASSPGGGYGYTF | TGTGCCAGCAGTCCAGGGGGCGGCTATGGCTACACCTTC
TRBJ1-5 | TRBV27 | TRBD1 | NA | CASRQGQNQPQHF | TGTGCCAGCAGACAGGGACAGAATCAGCCCCAGCATTTT
TRBJ2-1 | TRBV10-3 | NA | NA | CAISESRLSYNEQFF | TGTGCCATCAGTGAGTCGAGACTAAGCTACAATGAGCAGTTCTTC
TRBJ1-1 | TRBV27 | TRBD1 | NA | CASRSRGLNTEAFF | TGTGCCAGTCGGAGCAGGGGGTTGAACACTGAAGCTTTCTTT
TRBJ1-6 | TRBV19 | NA | NA | CASSPAEYNSPLHF | TGTGCCAGTAGTCCTGCGGAATATAATTCACCCCTCCACTTT
TRBJ1-1 | TRBV6-5 | NA | NA | CASSYSMNTEAFF | TGTGCCAGCAGTTACAGCATGAACACTGAAGCTTTCTTT
TRBJ1-2 | TRBV30 | NA | few | CAWSVTRESGYTF | TGTGCCTGGAGTGTAACCAGGGAAAGCGGCTACACCTTC
TRBJ2-7 | TRBV9 | TRBD2 | few | CASSFLSGANSYEQYF | TGTGCCAGCAGTTTTCTTAGCGGGGCAAACTCCTACGAGCAGTACTTC
TRBJ1-2 | TRBV27 | NA | NA | CASRSTGYGYTF | TGTGCCAGCAGAAGCACAGGGTATGGCTACACCTTC
TRBJ2-5 | TRBV3-1/TRBV3-2 | TRBD2 | NA | CASSQPGLAGYQETQYF | TGTGCCAGCAGCCAACCGGGACTAGCGGGGTACCAAGAGACCCAGTACTTC
TRBJ2-1 | TRBV2 | TRBD1 | NA | CASSEARGQGFNEQFF | TGTGCCAGCAGTGAAGCGAGGGGACAGGGATTTAATGAGCAGTTCTTC
TRBJ1-4 | TRBV7-8 | TRBD1 | NA | CASSPQGLSTNEKLFF | TGTGCCAGCAGCCCACAGGGGCTGTCAACTAATGAAAAACTGTTTTTT
TRBJ2-7 | TRBV27 | TRBD1 | NA | CASSLRTGTYEQYF | TGTGCCAGCAGTTTACGGACAGGGACCTACGAGCAGTACTTC
TRBJ1-1 | TRBV18 | NA | once | CASSPYRGGDTEAFF | TGTGCCAGCTCACCATATCGGGGAGGGGACACTGAAGCTTTCTTT
TRBJ2-1 | TRBV4-3 | NA | NA | CASSQGAGRLLNEQFF | TGCGCCAGCAGCCAAGGGGCGGGTCGGCTCTTAAATGAGCAGTTCTTC
TRBJ2-5 | TRBV7-2 | TRBD1 | once | CASSRQGGWETQYF | TGTGCCAGCAGTAGACAGGGGGGTTGGGAGACCCAGTACTTC
TRBJ2-5 | TRBV7-9 | TRBD2 | NA | CASTMGKTSATSGTQYF | TGTGCCAGCACCATGGGGAAGACTAGCGCCACTAGCGGGACCCAGTACTTC
TRBJ1-1 | TRBV27 | NA | NA | CASSLSLEYLSFAEAFF | TGTGCCAGCAGTTTATCGCTCGAGTACCTATCGTTCGCTGAAGCTTTCTTT
TRBJ1-1 | TRBV18 | TRBD1 | NA | CASSQGQTTEAFF | TGTGCCAGCTCGCAGGGACAGACCACTGAAGCTTTCTTT